This TCR beta chain was obtained from a study of CD8 T cells in Susac syndrome (dated by TCRdb to between 2017 and 2020). With respect to the entire study: Repertoire sequencing was used to test whether CD8+ T cell activation and differentiation in Susac syndrome was antigen driven. General study outcomes and caveats: The study acknowledged that relatively few individuals were included in the TCR sequencing and HLA analysis.

Worth noting for this clonotype: Its antigen specificity is not known. Nothing much larger sits one base from this clone, and base qualities are not available.

Peripheral blood CD8+ and CD4+ T cells from healthy donors, Susac syndrome patients and multiple sclerosis patients were profiled by high-throughput TCR beta sequencing. Healthy donors were included as age- and sex-matched controls. Bulk CD8+ and CD4+ T cells were purified by magnetic negative isolation, while CD8+ TEMRA cells were enriched using FACS. Blood was collected in EDTA tubes and processed within 24 hours, with PBMCs isolated through density gradient centrifugation. PBMCs destined for TCR sequencing were cryopreserved in liquid nitrogen and later thawed in a 37 °C water bath. Purity of sorted or isolated CD4+, CD8+ and CD8+ TEMRA cells was at least 90%. RNA was extracted using the RNeasy kit, and about 0.45 to 1 ug of the RNA was reverse transcribed with random hexamers. The immunoSEQ multiplex PCR assay, covering 54 Vbeta and 13 Jbeta segments, was used to amplify TCR beta CDR3 regions. PCR amplification bias was corrected using a synthetic template baseline for primer optimization and computational correction. In the source study's methods: Reads were assigned to V, D and J genes according to IMGT and analyzed in immunoSEQ Analyzer, with only productive sequences retained. Clonality was calculated as one minus the Shannon entropy normalized by log2 of the number of productive unique sequences. Public and private clones were assessed among the 100 most prevalent clones of each patient and control. Clones were defined as Susac-specific if absent from the healthy and MS cohorts, from 900 to 1,200 published viral clones and from other ImmuneACCESS disease sequences. TCRdb ran its own pipeline on the public reads, namely fastp trimming at Q25 and MiXCR clone calling, and kept in-frame beta chains. Every distinct CDR3 protein forms one entry, paired with its most common genes and DNA. TCRdb, not the authors, supplied the V and J calls. The sample profile shows some 120,000 distinct CDR3 sequences; 94% of them were found once. The leading ten clones occupy more than 0.09% of the sample.

This TCR derives from a human donor in good health. Sequenced sample: CD4+ T cells from PBMCs.

In nucleotide form, the sequence is TGTGCCAGCAGCTGGGGACAGGGGACAACTAATGAAAAACTGTTTTTT. This codes for CASSWGQGTTNEKLFF. The rearrangement combines TRBV2 with TRBJ1-4; 10 of the junction bases match TRBD1. The CDR3 runs 16 residues from the cysteine to the phenylalanine. Only the CDR3 DNA is retained, 48 bases long and in frame from the first base. The germline V gene sets CDR1 to SNHLY and CDR2 to FYNNEI. The germline V end is reduced by 6 bases and the J end by 0 bases; junction bases left unmatched: 4.